Listed below are T cell receptor beta chains from one sample, sequenced in a study of identical twins. TCRdb reprocessed the 5' RACE reads with MiXCR, giving one entry per CDR3 protein. Here the sample spans around 200,000 distinct CDR3 sequences, roughly a tenth being singletons. The material sequenced was memory (CD45RO+) T cells sorted from blood. Receptor source: a woman between 18 and 30 years old in good health. Both conserved end residues are part of each CDR3. Each record gives: D gene, clone size, V gene, J gene, CDR3 protein, CDR3 DNA. A D gene is named only where the DNA matches it firmly. Size values are once, few and many counts, or a class for expanded clones, and some rows have none.

d_call: .
clone_size: many
v_call: TRBV6-5
j_call: TRBJ2-2
cdr3_aa: CASRDDGELFF
cdr3_nt: TGTGCCAGCAGGGACGACGGGGAGCTGTTTTTT

d_call: TRBD1
clone_size: .
v_call: TRBV5-5
j_call: TRBJ2-2
cdr3_aa: CASTERLTGGTNTGELFF
cdr3_nt: TGTGCCAGCACCGAAAGATTAACAGGGGGTACTAACACCGGGGAGCTGTTTTTT

d_call: .
clone_size: .
v_call: TRBV7-5
j_call: TRBJ2-2
cdr3_aa: CGSVPAAPPPGLHEPGSCFF
cdr3_nt: .

d_call: .
clone_size: .
v_call: TRBV7-9
j_call: TRBJ1-6
cdr3_aa: CASSSSTYHQANSPLHF
cdr3_nt: TGTGCCAGCAGCTCCTCGACGTACCATCAGGCGAATTCACCCCTCCACTTT

d_call: .
clone_size: .
v_call: TRBV14
j_call: TRBJ2-7
cdr3_aa: CASSLLAGRGEQYF
cdr3_nt: TGTGCCAGCAGCCTTCTTGCGGGTAGGGGAGAGCAGTACTTC

d_call: .
clone_size: .
v_call: TRBV7-3
j_call: TRBJ2-1
cdr3_aa: CASSLSSGYEQFF
cdr3_nt: TGTGCCAGCAGCTTAAGCTCGGGCTATGAGCAGTTCTTC

d_call: .
clone_size: few
v_call: TRBV5-4
j_call: TRBJ2-3
cdr3_aa: CASKGQTSTDTQYF
cdr3_nt: TGTGCCAGCAAGGGACAAACTAGCACAGATACGCAGTATTTT

d_call: TRBD1
clone_size: .
v_call: TRBV19
j_call: TRBJ1-2
cdr3_aa: CASSSGQGLNYGYTF
cdr3_nt: TGTGCCAGTAGTTCTGGACAGGGGCTTAACTATGGCTACACCTTC

d_call: .
clone_size: few
v_call: TRBV11-2
j_call: TRBJ2-7
cdr3_aa: CASSLGLAAYEQYF
cdr3_nt: TGTGCCAGCAGCTTAGGTCTAGCCGCCTACGAGCAGTACTTC

d_call: .
clone_size: few
v_call: TRBV6-5
j_call: TRBJ1-1
cdr3_aa: CASSFSRAGHTEAFF
cdr3_nt: TGTGCCAGCAGTTTCTCCCGGGCTGGGCACACTGAAGCTTTCTTT

d_call: .
clone_size: .
v_call: TRBV6-1
j_call: TRBJ2-7
cdr3_aa: CASSPTGTAPYEQYF
cdr3_nt: TGTGCCAGCAGTCCAACCGGGACTGCACCCTACGAGCAGTACTTC

d_call: .
clone_size: many
v_call: TRBV7-9
j_call: TRBJ2-7
cdr3_aa: CASSSNAYEQYF
cdr3_nt: TGTGCCAGCAGCTCGAACGCCTACGAGCAGTACTTC

d_call: .
clone_size: many
v_call: TRBV5-1
j_call: TRBJ1-6
cdr3_aa: CASGPSSSSPLHF
cdr3_nt: TGCGCCAGCGGGCCCTCGAGTAGTTCACCCCTCCACTTT

d_call: TRBD2
clone_size: .
v_call: TRBV20-1
j_call: TRBJ2-7
cdr3_aa: CSATGLAGVEQYF
cdr3_nt: TGCAGTGCTACCGGACTAGCGGGAGTCGAGCAGTACTTC

d_call: .
clone_size: many
v_call: TRBV15
j_call: TRBJ2-1
cdr3_aa: CATSSDRSSYNEQFF
cdr3_nt: TGTGCCACCAGCAGCGACAGGAGCTCCTACAATGAGCAGTTCTTC

d_call: TRBD1
clone_size: .
v_call: TRBV20-1
j_call: TRBJ2-2
cdr3_aa: CSARRDRVNTGELFF
cdr3_nt: TGCAGTGCTAGACGGGACAGAGTAAACACCGGGGAGCTGTTTTTT

d_call: .
clone_size: few
v_call: TRBV5-1
j_call: TRBJ1-2
cdr3_aa: CASSSLEGGGYTF
cdr3_nt: TGCGCCAGCAGTTCACTGGAGGGAGGTGGCTACACCTTC

d_call: TRBD2
clone_size: few
v_call: TRBV7-7
j_call: TRBJ2-5
cdr3_aa: CASSRMRGDRETQYF
cdr3_nt: TGTGCTAGCAGCCGTATGCGGGGGGATAGGGAGACCCAGTACTTC

d_call: .
clone_size: many
v_call: TRBV10-3
j_call: TRBJ2-7
cdr3_aa: CAISSDRGGGSGALEQYF
cdr3_nt: TGTGCCATCAGTTCTGACAGGGGAGGAGGCAGCGGGGCGCTCGAGCAGTACTTC

d_call: .
clone_size: .
v_call: TRBV19
j_call: TRBJ2-3
cdr3_aa: CASSRTLDGTQYF
cdr3_nt: TGTGCCAGTAGTCGTACGCTAGACGGGACGCAGTATTTT

d_call: TRBD2
clone_size: .
v_call: TRBV28
j_call: TRBJ2-2
cdr3_aa: CASRLASESGELFF
cdr3_nt: TGTGCCAGCAGACTAGCGAGTGAATCCGGGGAGCTGTTTTTT

d_call: TRBD2
clone_size: many
v_call: TRBV10-3
j_call: TRBJ2-5
cdr3_aa: CAIQRTSGAQETQYF
cdr3_nt: TGTGCCATCCAAAGGACTAGCGGGGCCCAAGAGACCCAGTACTTC

d_call: TRBD1
clone_size: few
v_call: TRBV20-1
j_call: TRBJ1-5
cdr3_aa: CSAGVQGGSNQPQHF
cdr3_nt: TGCAGTGCCGGTGTTCAGGGGGGTAGCAATCAGCCCCAGCATTTT

d_call: TRBD2
clone_size: .
v_call: TRBV20-1
j_call: TRBJ2-5
cdr3_aa: CSARDPWRGAGETQYF
cdr3_nt: TGCAGTGCTAGAGATCCATGGCGGGGGGCTGGAGAGACCCAGTACTTC

d_call: .
clone_size: few
v_call: TRBV10-1
j_call: TRBJ2-3
cdr3_aa: CASSSDPSHTQYF
cdr3_nt: TGCGCCAGCAGTTCAGACCCCTCCCATACGCAGTATTTT

d_call: .
clone_size: few
v_call: TRBV7-2
j_call: TRBJ2-7
cdr3_aa: CASSVGTANSYEQYF
cdr3_nt: TGTGCCAGCAGCGTGGGGACGGCGAACTCCTACGAGCAGTACTTC

d_call: TRBD2
clone_size: .
v_call: TRBV9
j_call: TRBJ2-1
cdr3_aa: CASGRVSYNEQFF
cdr3_nt: TGTGCCAGCGGGAGGGTCTCCTACAATGAGCAGTTCTTC

d_call: TRBD2
clone_size: many
v_call: TRBV2
j_call: TRBJ2-1
cdr3_aa: CASTELAGGRSYNEQFF
cdr3_nt: TGTGCCAGCACCGAACTAGCGGGAGGTCGTTCCTACAATGAGCAGTTCTTC

d_call: .
clone_size: few
v_call: TRBV6-2/TRBV6-3
j_call: TRBJ2-3
cdr3_aa: CASSYSSTDTQYF
cdr3_nt: TGTGCCAGCAGTTACTCATCCACAGATACGCAGTATTTT

d_call: TRBD1
clone_size: many
v_call: TRBV7-9
j_call: TRBJ1-6
cdr3_aa: CASRPTGGESPLHF
cdr3_nt: TGTGCCAGCAGACCGACAGGGGGTGAATCACCCCTCCACTTT

d_call: .
clone_size: few
v_call: TRBV6-2/TRBV6-3
j_call: TRBJ2-7
cdr3_aa: CASGREQYF
cdr3_nt: TGTGCCAGCGGGCGCGAGCAGTACTTC

d_call: .
clone_size: .
v_call: TRBV4-3
j_call: TRBJ2-4
cdr3_aa: CASSQGRRGGGTVSKNIQYF
cdr3_nt: TGCGCCAGCAGCCAAGGGCGCAGGGGCGGGGGTACGGTGTCCAAAAACATTCAGTACTTC

d_call: TRBD2
clone_size: .
v_call: TRBV2
j_call: TRBJ2-1
cdr3_aa: CTFSLGTRLSSYNEQFF
cdr3_nt: TGTACCTTCAGTTTGGGGACTAGGCTGAGCTCCTACAATGAGCAGTTCTTC

d_call: .
clone_size: .
v_call: TRBV27
j_call: TRBJ2-7
cdr3_aa: CASSLNRADSYEQYF
cdr3_nt: TGTGCCAGCAGTTTAAACAGGGCCGACTCCTACGAGCAGTACTTC

d_call: .
clone_size: few
v_call: TRBV3-1
j_call: TRBJ2-4
cdr3_aa: CASSRENIQYF
cdr3_nt: TGTGCCAGCAGTAGGGAGAACATTCAGTACTTC

d_call: .
clone_size: many
v_call: TRBV20-1
j_call: TRBJ1-1
cdr3_aa: CSASKNTEAFF
cdr3_nt: TGCAGTGCTTCCAAGAACACTGAAGCTTTCTTT

d_call: TRBD1
clone_size: few
v_call: TRBV11-3
j_call: TRBJ1-1
cdr3_aa: CASSSGTGTTFF
cdr3_nt: TGTGCCAGCAGTTCCGGGACAGGGACAACTTTCTTT